This T cell receptor beta chain derives from a study of T cells in Graves' hyperthyroidism and ophthalmopathy. Study summary: Before any treatment, at initial diagnosis, peripheral blood was collected.

This clonotype was detected many times. The target antigen is unknown. This CDR3 has 14 residues. Per the germline V gene, CDR1 is SEHNR and CDR2 is FQNEAQ (reference sequence). Trimming shortened V by 6 bases and J by 5 bases, and 17 bases separated the two germline ends. RNA transcripts gave rise to amplified TCR beta CDR3 regions. The TCR CDR3 was amplified in a first-round RT-PCR using the HTBI primer set. TCRdb itself ran the multiplex PCR reads through MiXCR, one entry per CDR3 protein. The table includes around 540,000 distinct CDR3 sequences, roughly 15% detected once. Study observations and caveats: Before onset, ophthalmopathy was predicted by the model a median about 6.2 months earlier. Separation of ophthalmopathy from stable hyperthyroidism was achieved by a 13 V-J model.

This chain connects TRBV7-9 to TRBJ2-7; perhaps TRBD2 as D (6 bases). The material sequenced was blood. The receptor comes from a woman between 25 and 40 years old with Graves' ophthalmopathy. CDR3 in DNA: TGTGCCAGCAGTCTCCGGGACTGGACGGACGAGCAGTACTTC. This encodes CASSLRDWTDEQYF.